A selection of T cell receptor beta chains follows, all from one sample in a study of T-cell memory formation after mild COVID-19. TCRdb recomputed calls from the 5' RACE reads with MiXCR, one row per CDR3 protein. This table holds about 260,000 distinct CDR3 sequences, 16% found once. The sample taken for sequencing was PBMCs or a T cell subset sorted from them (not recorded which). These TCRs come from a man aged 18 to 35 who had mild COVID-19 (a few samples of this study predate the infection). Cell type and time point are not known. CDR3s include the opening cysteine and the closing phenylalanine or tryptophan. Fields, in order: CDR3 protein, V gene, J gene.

CDR3 protein: CASSLAGGSSGNTIYF
V gene: TRBV5-1
J gene: TRBJ1-3

CDR3 protein: CAWSVGTLTEAFF
V gene: TRBV30
J gene: TRBJ1-1

CDR3 protein: CASSYVSGRQETQYF
V gene: TRBV6-5
J gene: TRBJ2-5

CDR3 protein: CASSLGYYGYTF
V gene: TRBV7-9
J gene: TRBJ1-2

CDR3 protein: CASSMGQGINSPLHF
V gene: TRBV7-2
J gene: TRBJ1-6

CDR3 protein: CASSRAGELFF
V gene: TRBV12-3/TRBV12-4
J gene: TRBJ2-2

CDR3 protein: CASSYLAGREDYGYTF
V gene: TRBV6-6
J gene: TRBJ1-2

CDR3 protein: CASSQVGSPTNTGELFF
V gene: TRBV4-3
J gene: TRBJ2-2

CDR3 protein: CSARGGGADTQYF
V gene: TRBV20-1
J gene: TRBJ2-3

CDR3 protein: CASSARDRVDGYTF
V gene: TRBV12-3/TRBV12-4
J gene: TRBJ1-2

CDR3 protein: CASSLVGSYNEQFF
V gene: TRBV11-2
J gene: TRBJ2-1

CDR3 protein: CASSPRGGWNTEAFF
V gene: TRBV18
J gene: TRBJ1-1

CDR3 protein: CASSLGAGSEAFF
V gene: TRBV5-1
J gene: TRBJ1-1

CDR3 protein: CASSLLGLNEKLFF
V gene: TRBV7-2
J gene: TRBJ1-4

CDR3 protein: CASSLRLAYNEQFF
V gene: TRBV5-1
J gene: TRBJ2-1

CDR3 protein: CSVDEDRNYCYTF
V gene: TRBV29-1
J gene: TRBJ1-2

CDR3 protein: CASSLAGGGSNQPQHF
V gene: TRBV7-2
J gene: TRBJ1-5

CDR3 protein: CASSQEEGLSYEQYF
V gene: TRBV4-3
J gene: TRBJ2-7

CDR3 protein: CASSYSTAGPYEQYF
V gene: TRBV6-5
J gene: TRBJ2-7

CDR3 protein: CASSRTSGKYEQYF
V gene: TRBV6-6
J gene: TRBJ2-7

CDR3 protein: CASSPGLVQETQYF
V gene: TRBV7-9
J gene: TRBJ2-5

CDR3 protein: CASSLRVHGNTEAFF
V gene: TRBV7-9
J gene: TRBJ1-1

CDR3 protein: CASSLDPAVGELFF
V gene: TRBV7-3
J gene: TRBJ2-2

CDR3 protein: CASGRGGTEAFF
V gene: TRBV12-3/TRBV12-4
J gene: TRBJ1-1

CDR3 protein: CASSLVSLNTEAFF
V gene: TRBV5-1
J gene: TRBJ1-1